This T cell receptor beta chain was retrieved from a study of blood T cell repertoires in COVID-19. Study as a whole: Both acute and convalescent COVID-19 samples were obtained from the United States, Italy and Spain. From T cells, B-cell-depleted T cells, or PBMCs came the material, which was cDNA or gDNA.

In the authors' workflow: Estimation of nucleated cell counts relied on the amplification of reference gene primers. Profiled with immunoSEQ multiplex PCR; TCRdb holds only in-frame clones, not every one. Clone size and V and J calls were adopted from that table, with D and trimming inferred from the DNA. The table includes 230,000 or so clones, more than 65% detected once. Source material: peripheral blood. The TCR sequence derives from a middle-aged man with active or convalescent COVID-19.

The CDR3 reads CASSKGQGLSNQPQHF. For the CDR3, the DNA is TGTGCCAGTAGCAAGGGACAGGGGTTGAGCAATCAGCCCCAGCATTTT. The V call is TRBV19, the J call TRBJ1-5; 10 nucleotides align to TRBD1. V shed 6 bases and J 1 base; nucleotides not matched to a gene: 6. The CDR3 contains 16 residues. CDR1 and CDR2 (germline): LNHDA, SQIVND (reference sequence).